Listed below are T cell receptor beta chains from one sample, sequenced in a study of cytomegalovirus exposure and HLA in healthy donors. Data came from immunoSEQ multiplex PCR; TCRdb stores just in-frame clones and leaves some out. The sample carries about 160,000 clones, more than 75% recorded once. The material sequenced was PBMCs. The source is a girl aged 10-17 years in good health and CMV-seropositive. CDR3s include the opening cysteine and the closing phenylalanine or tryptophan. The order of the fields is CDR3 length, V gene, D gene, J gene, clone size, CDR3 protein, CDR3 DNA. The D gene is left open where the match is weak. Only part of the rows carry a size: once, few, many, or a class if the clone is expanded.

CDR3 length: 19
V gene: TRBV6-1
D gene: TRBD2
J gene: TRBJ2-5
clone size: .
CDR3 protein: CASSVRLAGGPGSQETQYF
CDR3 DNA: TGTGCCAGCAGTGTCCGACTAGCGGGGGGCCCGGGCTCCCAAGAGACCCAGTACTTC

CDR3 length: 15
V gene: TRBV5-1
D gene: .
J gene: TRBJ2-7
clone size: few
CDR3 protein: CASSPSGLSSYEQYF
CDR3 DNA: TGCGCCAGCAGCCCCTCAGGTCTGAGCTCCTACGAGCAGTACTTC

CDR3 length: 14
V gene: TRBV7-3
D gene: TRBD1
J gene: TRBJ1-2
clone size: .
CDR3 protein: CASSFGQGAGGYTF
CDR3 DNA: TGTGCCAGCAGCTTTGGGCAGGGGGCGGGTGGCTACACCTTC

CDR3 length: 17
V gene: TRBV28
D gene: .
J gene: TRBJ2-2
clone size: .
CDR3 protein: CASTSLGTGGDTGELFF
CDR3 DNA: TGTGCCAGCACCTCTCTAGGCACGGGCGGGGACACCGGGGAGCTGTTTTTT

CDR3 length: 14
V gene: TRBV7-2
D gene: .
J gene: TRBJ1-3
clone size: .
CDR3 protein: CASSSSGGGNTIYF
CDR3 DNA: TGTGCCAGCAGCTCCTCGGGGGGTGGAAACACCATATATTTT

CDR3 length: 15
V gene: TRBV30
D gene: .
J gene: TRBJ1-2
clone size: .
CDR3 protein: CAWSVLSPWSYGYTF
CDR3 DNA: TGTGCCTGGAGTGTATTAAGCCCGTGGAGCTATGGCTACACCTTC

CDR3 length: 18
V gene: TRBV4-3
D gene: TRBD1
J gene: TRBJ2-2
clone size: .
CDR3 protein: CASSHAPGQGENTGELFF
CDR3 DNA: TGCGCCAGCAGCCATGCACCGGGACAGGGGGAGAACACCGGGGAGCTGTTTTTT

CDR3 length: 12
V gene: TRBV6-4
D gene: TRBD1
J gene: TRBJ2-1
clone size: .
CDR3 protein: CASSDPDREQFF
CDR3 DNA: TGTGCCAGCAGTGACCCGGACAGGGAGCAGTTCTTC

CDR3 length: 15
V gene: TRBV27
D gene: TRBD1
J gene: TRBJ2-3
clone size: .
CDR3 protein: CASHESGQLWDTQYF
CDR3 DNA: TGTGCCAGCCACGAATCGGGACAGCTCTGGGATACGCAGTATTTT

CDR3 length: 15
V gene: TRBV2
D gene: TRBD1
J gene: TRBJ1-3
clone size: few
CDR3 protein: CASSGTGESGNTIYF
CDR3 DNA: TGTGCCAGCAGTGGGACAGGGGAGTCTGGAAACACCATATATTTT

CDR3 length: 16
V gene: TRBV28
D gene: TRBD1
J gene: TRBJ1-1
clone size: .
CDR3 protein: CASSTRRDRAATEAFF
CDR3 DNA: TGTGCCAGCAGTACACGCCGGGACAGGGCTGCGACTGAAGCTTTCTTT

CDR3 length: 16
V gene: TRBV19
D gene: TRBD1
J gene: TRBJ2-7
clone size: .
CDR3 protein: CASSPRDRTSPYEQYF
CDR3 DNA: TGTGCCAGTAGTCCTCGGGACAGGACCAGCCCCTACGAGCAGTACTTC

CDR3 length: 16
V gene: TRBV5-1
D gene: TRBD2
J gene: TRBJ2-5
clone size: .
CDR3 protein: CASSGAGLAGKETQYF
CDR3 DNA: TGCGCCAGCAGCGGCGCCGGACTAGCGGGGAAAGAGACCCAGTACTTC

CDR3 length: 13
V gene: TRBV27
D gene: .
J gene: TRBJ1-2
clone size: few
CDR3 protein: CASSFGTLYGYTF
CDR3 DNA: TGTGCCAGCAGCTTCGGGACTCTCTATGGCTACACCTTC

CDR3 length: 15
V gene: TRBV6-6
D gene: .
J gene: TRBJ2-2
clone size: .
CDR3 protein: CASFLGLKPTGELFF
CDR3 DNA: TGTGCCAGCTTTCTTGGGCTGAAACCCACCGGGGAGCTGTTTTTT